This TCR beta chain appears in the sequencing data of a study of T-cell memory formation after mild COVID-19. For the study at large: Each donor largely had its own TCR clusters. Overall study findings and caveats: CD4+ contracting clones were found mainly in CM and EM, and CD8+ ones in EMRA.

For this clonotype: Its antigen remains unidentified.

The CDR3 runs 12 residues. Germline V CDR1 and CDR2: LGHDT, YNNKEL (reference sequence). V lost 3 bases and J 6 bases, leaving 6 bases between the germline ends. Researchers used 5'RACE with constant-segment primers to make TCR alpha and TCR beta cDNA libraries that carry sample barcodes and UMIs. One entry per CDR3 protein results from TCRdb running MiXCR on the 5' RACE reads. This sample has hundreds of thousands of distinct CDR3 sequences, with around 13% found just once. The sequencing input was PBMCs or a T cell subset sorted from them (not recorded which). This receptor was obtained from a man aged 18-30 years who had mild COVID-19 (a few samples of this study predate the infection). Cell type and time point are not known. The chain employs TRBV3-1 and TRBJ2-1; D is undetermined. Written as DNA, the CDR3 is TGTGCCAGCAGCCAGTTTTTCAATGAGCAGTTCTTC. Encoded protein: CASSQFFNEQFF.